These 32 T cell receptor beta chains share one sample of origin, sequenced in a study of molecular identifiers for immune sequencing clone quantification (dated by TCRdb to 2017 to 2018). Libraries were built with PCR. The sample was run on an Illumina HiSeq 4000. TCRdb cleaned the public reads at Q25 with fastp, built clones with MiXCR and kept in-frame beta chains. Merged by CDR3 protein, the rows form single entries marked with the most common genes and DNA. The sample table records tens of thousands of distinct CDR3 sequences; roughly a fifth of these occur just once. Jointly, the top ten make up 0.8% to 1.2% of the sample. Sequenced material: naive CD8+ T cells from blood, with Jurkat cell RNA spiked in. This specimen's cell subset or site label, per the study, means: FACS-sorted CD8+CD4-CCR7+CD45RA+ naive T cells. Receptors originate from a human donor in good health. Some libraries in this study had Jurkat cell RNA spiked in.

About this clonotype itself: Just one base apart from a much larger clone, this may be a read error. V and J are TRBV12-5 and TRBJ1-5, with a possible D match to TRBD1 (5 bases). Trimming stripped 8 bases from V and 4 bases from J, with 18 bases between. Germline assignment: CDR1 LGHNT and CDR2 FRNRAP. The CDR3 has 15 amino acids. In DNA, the CDR3 is TGTGCTAGTAGCCCCCGGGACGGAAGAAATCAGCCCCAGCATTTT. As protein: CASSPRDGRNQPQHF.

The sample holds a few counts of this clonotype. This CDR3 is CSARGLAEETQYF. CDR3 bases: TGCAGTGCTAGAGGACTAGCTGAGGAGACCCAGTACTTC. V gene TRBV20-1 combines with J gene TRBJ2-5; 7 bases are shared with TRBD2. The V segment lost 1 base and the J segment 5 bases; nucleotides outside the gene matches: 4. The CDR3 has 13 residues. In germline, CDR1 is DFQATT, CDR2 SNEGSKA (reference sequence).

This clonotype was seen a few times. The chain recombines TRBV10-3 with TRBJ2-5; perhaps TRBD2 as D (6 bases). Between the trimmed V and J ends, which lost 3 bases and 1 base, there was a span of 18 bases. The CDR3 length is 17 residues. The germline V gene has CDR1 ENHRY and CDR2 SYGVKD. CDR3 loop: CAISDPQSGGSQETQYF. CDR3 nucleotides: TGTGCCATCAGTGATCCGCAGAGCGGAGGGTCCCAAGAGACCCAGTACTTC.

A few counts support this clonotype. This sequence joins TRBV2 and TRBJ2-5; maybe TRBD1 (5 bases). V lost 5 bases and J 5 bases, leaving 15 bases between the germline ends. Looked up from germline, CDR1 is SNHLY and CDR2 is FYNNEI. CDR3 length: 14 residues. CDR3 loop: CASSRAGQVETQYF. The CDR3 bases are TGTGCCAGCAGTCGTGCAGGGCAGGTGGAGACCCAGTACTTC.

Many counts were recorded for this clonotype. The chain links TRBV4-3 to TRBJ1-1; D gene unclear. CDR3 size: 14 residues. Per germline, CDR1 LGHNA and CDR2 YSLEER. V gave up 1 base and J gave up 4 bases, with 10 bases separating them. The CDR3 DNA is TGCGCCAGCAGCCAAGCCCCTGCTGGCACTGAAGCTTTCTTT. Translation: CASSQAPAGTEAFF.

This clonotype was seen repeatedly, ten times or more. V gene TRBV28 combines with J gene TRBJ2-3; weak D call: TRBD2 (6 bases). The CDR3 has 13 amino acids. Germline V gene sequence: CDR1 MDHEN, CDR2 SYDVKM. The V end lost 9 bases, the J end lost 0 bases, and 10 bases lay between the germline ends. The CDR3 nucleotides are TGTGCCAGTCGGGACTCTAGCACAGATACGCAGTATTTT. Its protein product is CASRDSSTDTQYF.

The CDR3 DNA follows: TGCGCCAGCAGCTTGGGACAGGGGTGGAACGGCTACACCTTC. Amino acids: CASSLGQGWNGYTF. The chain employs TRBV5-1 and TRBJ1-2; 8 positions match TRBD1. V trimming: 0 bases; J trimming: 8 bases; junction bases outside the gene matches: 6. This CDR3 is 14 amino acids long. Germline V gives CDR1 SGHRS, CDR2 YFSETQ.

This clonotype was recorded many times. The chain links TRBV28 to TRBJ1-6; D unresolved. The V gene lost 6 bases and the J gene lost 8 bases, with 17 bases spanning the gap. The length of the CDR3 is 15 residues. Germline V CDR1 and CDR2: MDHEN, SYDVKM. CDR3 bases: TGTGCCAGCAGCCCTCGGAGCCTATTTCATTCACCCCTCCACTTT. It encodes CASSPRSLFHSPLHF.

The table lists this clonotype with many counts. CDR3 residues: CSVDTGTGGTGELFF. Written as DNA, the CDR3 is TGCAGCGTTGATACCGGGACAGGGGGCACCGGGGAGCTGTTTTTT. The chain recombines TRBV29-1 with TRBJ2-2; 11 bases match TRBD1. Germline CDR1 and CDR2: SQVTM and ANQGSEA. The CDR3 length is 15 residues. J lost 4 bases, V lost 3 bases, and 4 bases had no gene match.

Concerning this clonotype: One junction end disagrees with the germline gene, perhaps due to a read error. J is TRBJ1-1 and V is TRBV7-2; maybe TRBD1 (5 bases). Looked up from germline, CDR1 is SGHTA and CDR2 is FQGNSA. This CDR3 has 14 amino acids. CDR3 sequence: CASSRRQMNTEVFF. The CDR3 DNA sequence: TGTGCCAGCAGCAGAAGACAGATGAACACTGAAGTTTTCTTT.

About this clonotype: The germline gene is not matched at one end of the junction; a read error may be the cause. The chain joins TRBV6-2 or TRBV6-3 to TRBJ2-7; D remains ambiguous. The CDR3 contains 16 residues. Germline V gene data show CDR1 as MNHEY and CDR2 as SVGEGT. CDR3 loop: CASCYSRVGGLYEQYF. For the CDR3, the DNA is TGCGCCAGCTGTTACTCACGGGTGGGCGGATTGTACGAGCAGTACTTC.

About this clonotype: A read error is possible here, since a much larger clone lies one base away. J is TRBJ2-7 and V is TRBV27, with no clear D. The CDR3 is made up of 13 amino acids. Trimming took 6 bases from V and 2 from J, leaving 11 bases between them. Germline V gene sequence: CDR1 MNHEY, CDR2 SMNVEV (reference sequence). CDR3 bases: TGTGCCAGCAGCCCAACAGTAACCTACGAGCAGTACTTC. Protein product: CASSPTVTYEQYF.

On this clonotype: One base away lies a much larger clone, so this may be a sequencing read error. This CDR3 reads CAWEERQTEAFF. CDR3 nucleotides: TGTGCCTGGGAAGAGAGGCAGACTGAAGCTTTCTTT. The chain carries TRBV30 and TRBJ1-1; unclear D gene. In germline, CDR1 is GTSNPN, CDR2 SVGIG (reference sequence). The CDR3 length is 12 residues. V dropped 5 bases and J dropped 5 bases, with 12 bases sitting between them.

About this clonotype itself: A much more abundant neighbour one base away suggests this may be a read error. This sequence joins TRBV7-9 and TRBJ2-7; 7 bases agree with TRBD1. Germline CDR1 reads SEHNR; CDR2 reads FQNEAQ (reference sequence). The J segment lost 2 bases and the V segment lost 5 bases, leaving 9 bases of the junction unmatched. This CDR3 spans 15 amino acids. Here the CDR3 DNA reads TGTGCCAGCAGCGCCGGACAGGACAGGCCCTACGAGCAGTACTTC. Its translation: CASSAGQDRPYEQYF.

This clonotype was found a few times. This rearrangement joins TRBV3-1 to TRBJ2-5, with TRBD1 matching over 7 bases. Germline V gene data show CDR1 as LGHDT and CDR2 as YNNKEL (reference sequence). The CDR3 loop spans 16 amino acids. V trimming: 3 bases; J trimming: 5 bases; junction bases outside the gene matches: 12. CDR3 sequence: CASSQIPGQLFETQYF. Here the CDR3 DNA reads TGTGCCAGCAGCCAGATTCCGGGACAGCTATTCGAGACCCAGTACTTC.

Points on this clonotype: This may be a read error: a much more frequent sequence differs by one nucleotide. V and J are TRBV6-5 and TRBJ2-7, with 10 bases matching TRBD2. CDR3 length: 15 amino acids. Germline V gene lookup returns CDR1 MNHEY and CDR2 SVGAGI. CDR3 sequence: CASSWTSGSSYERYF. CDR3 bases: TGTGCCAGCAGTTGGACTAGCGGAAGCTCCTACGAGCGGTACTTC.

This clonotype appeared many times. The chain employs TRBV6-4 and TRBJ2-4; a weak D match, TRBD2 (7 bases). V was clipped by 7 bases and J by 1 base, with 17 bases between them. The length of the CDR3 is 16 residues. Looked up from germline, CDR1 is MRHNA and CDR2 is SNTAGT. The CDR3 sequence: CASMGGGQGAKNIQYF. DNA of the CDR3: TGTGCCAGCATGGGAGGGGGGCAAGGTGCCAAAAACATTCAGTACTTC.

This clonotype was counted at least ten times. The rearrangement joins TRBV28 to TRBJ2-5, with unresolved D. The CDR3 consists of 11 residues. Germline V gives CDR1 MDHEN, CDR2 SYDVKM. V was cut by 5 bases and J by 4 bases, with 5 bases left in between. Written as DNA, the CDR3 is TGTGCCAGCAGTGGCCCAGAGACCCAGTACTTC. Protein product: CASSGPETQYF.

A few counts support this clonotype. V and J are TRBV7-9 and TRBJ2-1; unclear D gene. Germline V gene lookup returns CDR1 SEHNR and CDR2 FQNEAQ (reference sequence). This CDR3 spans 12 amino acids. The germline V and J ends were trimmed by 5 bases and 6 bases, with 8 bases remaining between them. The CDR3 here is CASSPPGNEQFF. The CDR3, as DNA: TGTGCCAGCAGCCCCCCGGGCAATGAGCAGTTCTTC.

This clonotype was recorded a few times. The chain combines TRBV7-9 with TRBJ2-1; the D gene is possibly TRBD1 (5 bases). This CDR3 spans 14 amino acids. V gave up 8 bases and J gave up 10 bases, with 21 bases separating them. CDR1 and CDR2 (germline): SEHNR, FQNEAQ (reference sequence). The CDR3 loop reads CASATDIGYAEQFF. The CDR3 DNA reads as TGTGCCAGCGCTACGGACATAGGCTACGCCGAGCAGTTCTTC.

Concerning this clonotype itself: This may stem from a read error, because a much larger clone lies one nucleotide away. The CDR3 does not close with the conserved phenylalanine or tryptophan, likely indicating a read error. The rearrangement joins TRBV6-6 to TRBJ2-7; 9 nucleotides align to TRBD1. Trimming at V came to 0 bases and at J to 5 bases, leaving 5 bases not matched to a gene. The CDR3 runs to 15 residues. Germline V gene sequence: CDR1 MNHNY, CDR2 SVGAGI (reference sequence). CDR3 nucleotide sequence: TGTGCCAGCAGTTACTCCCACAGGGGGCATGACGAGCAGTACCTC. Its translation: CASSYSHRGHDEQYL.

To note about this clonotype: At one end the junction does not follow the germline gene, possibly because of a read error. This rearrangement joins TRBV20-1 to TRBJ2-7; possibly TRBD1 or TRBD2 for D (5 bases each). The germline gives CDR1 DFQATT, CDR2 SNEGSKA (reference sequence). This CDR3 region has 13 residues. The CDR3 sequence: CSTSGGFTYEQYF. The CDR3 region has the DNA TGCAGTACTAGTGGGGGATTCACCTACGAGCAGTACTTC.

In this sample, this clonotype turned up many times. The rearrangement uses TRBV19 and TRBJ2-1; D may be TRBD2 (5 bases). The CDR3 covers 15 residues. CDR1 is LNHDA and CDR2 is SQIVND in the germline V gene (reference sequence). Trimming took off 5 bases at V and 3 bases at J, with 14 bases between the two ends. DNA of the CDR3: TGTGCCAGTAGTCCACTCCCGGGGAGCTACAATGAGCAGTTCTTC. Protein product: CASSPLPGSYNEQFF.

The rearrangement uses TRBV27 and TRBJ1-2; possible D gene TRBD1, 5 bases. The length of the CDR3 is 13 residues. Per germline, CDR1 MNHEY and CDR2 SMNVEV (reference sequence). The germline V and J ends were trimmed by 5 bases and 3 bases, with 10 bases remaining between them. The DNA of the CDR3 is TGTGCCAGCAGTATCGACAGAGACTATGGCTACACCTTC. Its protein product is CASSIDRDYGYTF.

At least ten counts were recorded for this clonotype. The chain combines TRBV7-9 with TRBJ2-3; 11 bases align to TRBD2. Trimming took 5 bases from V and 4 from J; bases not matched to a gene: 8. This CDR3 spans 16 amino acids. In germline, CDR1 is SEHNR, CDR2 FQNEAQ (reference sequence). This CDR3 is CASSLTSGGGPDTQYF. The CDR3 DNA reads TGTGCCAGCAGCCTAACTAGCGGGGGCGGTCCAGATACGCAGTATTTT. Full variable domain (rest looked up from reference TRBV7-9 and TRBJ2-3): DTGVSQNPRHKITKRGQNVTFRCDPISEHNRLYWYRQTLGQGPEFLTYFQNEAQLEKSRLLSDRFSAERPKGSFSTLEIQRTEQGDSAMYLCASSLTSGGGPDTQYFGPGTRLTVL.

This clonotype was observed at least ten times. This chain's CDR3 is CASSFNIREPETQYF. For the CDR3, the DNA is TGTGCCAGCAGCTTCAATATCCGGGAACCAGAGACCCAGTACTTC. The chain combines TRBV7-6 with TRBJ2-5; tentative D call: TRBD2 (5 bases). Germline V CDR1 and CDR2: SGHVS, FNYEAQ. CDR3 size: 15 residues. V lost 3 bases and J 4 bases, leaving 15 bases between the germline ends.

This clonotype was found many times. V gene TRBV29-1 combines with J gene TRBJ2-1, with D tentatively TRBD1 or TRBD2 (5 bases each). V was shortened by 4 bases and J by 0 bases, with 16 bases between the two germline ends. The germline V gene has CDR1 SQVTM and CDR2 ANQGSEA. The CDR3 runs to 16 residues. The CDR3 sequence: CSVVGLGGSSYNEQFF. CDR3 nucleotide sequence: TGCAGCGTTGTAGGTCTTGGGGGAAGCTCCTACAATGAGCAGTTCTTC.

This clonotype appeared many times. The chain couples TRBV12-3 or TRBV12-4 to TRBJ2-7; unclear D gene. The CDR3 has 14 amino acids. The germline V and J ends were trimmed by 1 base and 4 bases, with 11 bases remaining between them. CDR3 in DNA: TGTGCCAGCAGTTTAGAAGGGTTTAGGTACGAGCAGTACTTC. Translation gives CASSLEGFRYEQYF.

At least ten counts were recorded for this clonotype. The genes are TRBV7-6 and TRBJ2-7, with D tentatively TRBD2 (5 bases). With 0 bases removed from V and 5 bases from J, the gap between germline ends came to 14 bases. The CDR3 sequence is 15 residues long. Germline CDR1 reads SGHVS; CDR2 reads FNYEAQ. Here the CDR3 reads CASSLAGRRSDEQYF. Here the CDR3 DNA reads TGTGCCAGCAGCTTAGCGGGCAGGAGGTCGGACGAGCAGTACTTC.

A remark on this clonotype: A single base separates this from a much larger clone, so it may be a read error. Because it lacks the conserved phenylalanine or tryptophan at the end, this CDR3 is likely a read error. This rearrangement joins TRBV28 to TRBJ1-5, with D maybe TRBD1 (5 bases). V was pared by 3 bases and J by 7 bases, with 13 bases between. This CDR3 is 14 amino acids long. The germline V gene has CDR1 MDHEN and CDR2 SYDVKM. This CDR3 is CASSLTQGGQPQHS. The CDR3 DNA reads TGTGCCAGCAGTTTGACCCAGGGAGGCCAGCCCCAGCATTCT.

The chain couples TRBV6-2 or TRBV6-3 to TRBJ2-7; 9 bases map to TRBD1. Germline trimming cut 3 bases from V and 6 bases from J; bases unmatched to any gene: 6. This CDR3 region has 14 residues. Per germline, CDR1 MNHEY and CDR2 SVGEGT. In DNA form, the CDR3 reads TGTGCCAGCAGTTATGGGGGACAGGGCGGCGAGCAGTACTTC. It yields the protein CASSYGGQGGEQYF.

This clonotype appeared many times. CDR3 nucleotide sequence: TGTGCCAGTAGTATAGGTCAGACTGAAGCTTTCTTT. Amino acids: CASSIGQTEAFF. The J gene is TRBJ1-1, the V gene TRBV19; no clear D. The V and J ends lost 1 base and 5 bases respectively, with 5 bases between them. Germline lookup yields CDR1 LNHDA and CDR2 SQIVND (reference sequence). The CDR3 totals 12 residues. Full variable domain (rest looked up from reference TRBV19 and TRBJ1-1): DGGITQSPKYLFRKEGQNVTLSCEQNLNHDAMYWYRQDPGQGLRLIYYSQIVNDFQKGDIAEGYSVSREKKESFPLTVTSAQKNPTAFYLCASSIGQTEAFFGQGTRLTVV.